The 3 T cell receptor beta chains presented below share a single source sample, sequenced in a study of T cells in Graves' hyperthyroidism and ophthalmopathy. Amplified TCR beta CDR3 regions came from RNA transcripts. TCR CDR3 underwent first-round RT-PCR with the HTBI primer set. TCRdb re-called the multiplex PCR reads through MiXCR, storing one row per CDR3 protein. The sample holds approximately 640,000 distinct CDR3 sequences, 17% seen once. The sequencing input was blood. The receptor source for this set is a middle-aged man with Graves' hyperthyroidism.

Only one count was recorded for this clonotype. The V and J genes are TRBV7-2 and TRBJ2-4; maybe TRBD2 (5 bases). The CDR3 extends over 19 amino acids. Germline CDR1 and CDR2: SGHTA and FQGNSA. V lost 4 bases and J 0 bases, leaving 22 bases between the germline ends. In nucleotides, the CDR3 is TGTGCCAGCAGCTCTCCGCGCACCACTAGTCTCCTAGCCAAAAACATTCAGTACTTC. Amino acids: CASSSPRTTSLLAKNIQYF.

In this sample, this clonotype turned up many times. This chain uses TRBV27 with TRBJ2-3; possible D gene TRBD2, 6 bases. Germline V gene data show CDR1 as MNHEY and CDR2 as SMNVEV (reference sequence). Trimming stripped 6 bases from V and 4 bases from J, with 20 bases between. The CDR3 is made up of 16 amino acids. The CDR3 spells CASRLQEAGFSDTQYF. Here the CDR3 DNA reads TGTGCCAGCAGGCTCCAAGAAGCGGGCTTCTCAGATACGCAGTATTTT.

Only a few counts were recorded for this clonotype. J is TRBJ2-7 and V is TRBV20-1; D is undetermined. The V end lost 4 bases, the J end lost 0 bases, and 16 bases lay between the germline ends. Germline V gene sequence: CDR1 DFQATT, CDR2 SNEGSKA (reference sequence). The CDR3 is made up of 15 amino acids. The CDR3 DNA follows: TGCAGTGCTATCACCGCCTCGACGAGCTCCTACGAGCAGTACTTC. Translating it yields CSAITASTSSYEQYF.